Following are 17 T cell receptor beta chains from one sample sequenced in a study of blood T cell repertoires in COVID-19. The assay was immunoSEQ multiplex PCR, and TCRdb's table has in-frame clones only and misses some. The table has over 350,000 clones, 70% to 90% seen once. Sequenced material: PBMCs or T cells enriched from blood (not recorded which). All receptors derive from a woman aged 25 to 39 with acute COVID-19.

The chain joins TRBV12-5 to TRBJ1-5; possibly TRBD1 for D (5 bases). The CDR3 is made up of 16 amino acids. The germline V gene has CDR1 LGHNT and CDR2 FRNRAP. Trimming removed 5 bases at V and 5 bases at J, with 19 bases between. CDR3 DNA sequence: TGTGCTAGTGGTCACACAGGAGTAGTCCGGGATCAGCCCCAGCATTTT. Protein product: CASGHTGVVRDQPQHF.

The rearrangement links TRBV5-1 to TRBJ2-7, with TRBD1 identical over 9 bases. V shed 4 bases and J 1 base; nucleotides not matched to a gene: 6. CDR3 length: 15 residues. Germline loops: CDR1 SGHRS, CDR2 YFSETQ. The CDR3 region has the DNA TGCGCCAGCAGCCCGGACAGGGGTACTTCCTACGAGCAGTACTTC. It yields the protein CASSPDRGTSYEQYF.

J is TRBJ2-1 and V is TRBV7-9; weak D call: TRBD1 (5 bases). V was trimmed by 5 bases and J by 8 bases, leaving 22 bases between them. CDR1 is SEHNR, CDR2 FQNEAQ, per germline (reference sequence). The CDR3 consists of 16 residues. The CDR3 region is CASSAGGTGRSDEQFF. Written as DNA, the CDR3 is TGTGCCAGCAGCGCAGGTGGAACAGGTCGTTCGGATGAGCAGTTCTTC.

This clone was counted once. The chain joins TRBV3-1 (or the pseudogene TRBV3-2) to TRBJ2-7; 9 positions match TRBD2. Trimming took 4 bases from V and 3 from J; bases not matched to a gene: 7. The CDR3 has 15 amino acids. Germline V gene sequence: CDR1 LGHDT, CDR2 YNNKEL (reference sequence). The CDR3 protein is CASSPPSGAFYEQYF. In nucleotides, the CDR3 is TGTGCCAGCAGCCCTCCTAGCGGGGCTTTCTACGAGCAGTACTTC.

The chain employs TRBV11-2 and TRBJ2-2; no clear D. CDR3 length: 13 residues. Trimming removed 5 bases at V and 3 bases at J, with 7 bases between. From germline, CDR1 is SGHAT and CDR2 FQNNGV. In DNA, the CDR3 is TGTGCCAGCAGCCTAGGAGACACCGGGGAGCTGTTTTTT. This codes for CASSLGDTGELFF.

The chain joins TRBV9 to TRBJ2-7; 9 nucleotides match TRBD1. The junction had 7 bases not matched to a gene; V was cut back by 0 bases and J by 6 bases. The CDR3 consists of 15 residues. Germline assignment: CDR1 SGDLS and CDR2 YYNGEE. This chain's CDR3 is CASSVGDRELSEQYF. CDR3 nucleotides: TGTGCCAGCAGCGTAGGGGACAGGGAGCTCTCCGAGCAGTACTTC.

V and J are TRBV9 and TRBJ2-1; D perhaps matches TRBD2 (5 bases). Between the trimmed V and J ends, which lost 0 bases and 6 bases, there was a span of 10 bases. The V gene's germline CDR1 is SGDLS and CDR2 YYNGEE. CDR3 length: 14 residues. CDR3 sequence reads: CASSVEVGGNEQFF. The CDR3 coding sequence is TGTGCCAGCAGCGTAGAGGTAGGAGGCAATGAGCAGTTCTTC.

The rearrangement links TRBV11-2 to TRBJ1-1, with TRBD1 matching 7 bases. There are 14 residues in the CDR3. The ends lost 5 bases at V and 0 bases at J; junction bases unmatched: 3. Germline values: CDR1 SGHAT, CDR2 FQNNGV. The CDR3 reads CASSKDRLNTEAFF. As DNA, the CDR3 is TGTGCCAGCAGCAAGGACAGGTTGAACACTGAAGCTTTCTTT.

The chain links TRBV27 to TRBJ2-7; 8 nucleotides align to TRBD1. Germline-derived CDR1 and CDR2 are MNHEY and SMNVEV (reference sequence). With 0 bases clipped from V and 7 bases from J, the junction kept 8 bases outside the gene matches. The CDR3 consists of 15 residues. CDR3 DNA sequence: TGTGCCAGCAGTTTATCCGACAGGGGAATTTGGGAGCAGTACTTC. Its protein product is CASSLSDRGIWEQYF.

This chain links TRBV28 with TRBJ2-1; 8 nucleotides agree with TRBD1. The ends lost 6 bases at V and 9 bases at J; junction bases unmatched: 10. Germline assignment: CDR1 MDHEN and CDR2 SYDVKM. This CDR3 spans 14 amino acids. This CDR3 is CASRNQGARGEQFF. CDR3 DNA sequence: TGTGCCAGCAGAAATCAGGGGGCGCGGGGTGAGCAGTTCTTC.

The rearrangement uses TRBV19 and TRBJ1-2, with TRBD1 as a possible D gene (5 bases). CDR3 length: 15 residues. CDR1 is LNHDA and CDR2 is SQIVND in the germline V gene (reference sequence). V shed 3 bases and J shed 4 bases, with 15 bases lying between them. CDR3 sequence: CASSILDTTLYGYTF. The CDR3 DNA follows: TGTGCCAGTAGTATCCTGGACACCACCCTCTATGGCTACACCTTC.

The chain uses TRBV28 and TRBJ2-1; 10 nucleotides agree with TRBD2. Trimming took 5 bases from V and 10 from J; bases not matched to a gene: 5. This CDR3 is built from 13 residues. The germline V gene has CDR1 MDHEN and CDR2 SYDVKM. CDR3 amino acids: CASSLAGAWEQFF. The CDR3 region has the DNA TGTGCCAGCAGTCTAGCGGGGGCGTGGGAGCAGTTCTTC.

The gene calls are TRBV7-9 and TRBJ2-7; weak D call: TRBD1 (6 bases). Germline V CDR1 and CDR2: SEHNR, FQNEAQ (reference sequence). The CDR3 covers 15 residues. The V end was cut by 4 bases, the J end by 4 bases, with 17 bases between. In DNA, the CDR3 is TGTGCCAGCAGCTCAAGCCGACAGGTCGGGTACGAGCAGTACTTC. It codes for CASSSSRQVGYEQYF.

This clone was detected a few times. V usage is TRBV6-4 and J usage is TRBJ2-1; D call uncertain. Germline CDR1 MRHNA, CDR2 SNTAGT. CDR3 length: 15 residues. Trimming cost V 5 bases and J 0 bases, with 11 bases left between them. Here the CDR3 reads CASSSTHSSYNEQFF. CDR3 DNA sequence: TGTGCCAGCAGTTCGACACATAGCTCCTACAATGAGCAGTTCTTC.

The V call is TRBV24-1, the J call TRBJ1-5, with a possible D match to TRBD1 (5 bases). The germline gives CDR1 KGHDR, CDR2 SFDVKD. CDR3 size: 15 residues. V shed 3 bases and J shed 4 bases, with 12 bases lying between them. The CDR3 DNA is TGTGCCACCAGTGATCCCGGACAAAAAAATCAGCCCCAGCATTTT. This translates into CATSDPGQKNQPQHF.

This chain uses TRBV5-6 with TRBJ1-1; D gene ambiguous. The ends were cut back, 3 bases at V and 4 bases at J, with 10 bases in the middle. The CDR3 has 13 amino acids. The germline V gene encodes CDR1 SGHDT and CDR2 YYEEEE. DNA of the CDR3: TGTGCCAGCAGCTCCGTGACACGCACTGAAGCTTTCTTT. Protein: CASSSVTRTEAFF.

The gene calls are TRBV4-3 and TRBJ1-6; D not resolved. The germline gives CDR1 LGHNA, CDR2 YSLEER. The V end lost 0 bases, the J end lost 0 bases, and 6 bases lay between the germline ends. The CDR3 has 16 amino acids. The CDR3 loop is CASSQDGSSYNSPLHF. CDR3 coding DNA: TGCGCCAGCAGCCAAGATGGGAGCTCCTATAATTCACCCCTCCACTTT.